These T cell receptor beta chains were read from a single sample in a study of cytomegalovirus exposure and HLA in healthy donors. Clones were read by immunoSEQ multiplex PCR, and TCRdb kept only the in-frame ones, dropping some. The sample lists some 100,000 clones; around three quarters were seen once. The source material was PBMCs. The receptors stem from a female donor in good health and CMV-seropositive. CDR3s include the opening cysteine and the closing phenylalanine or tryptophan. A D gene is named only where the DNA matches it firmly. Size is stated for part of the rows, as once, few or many counts, or as a class when the clone is expanded.

TGCGCCAGCAGCCCCCAGCGGGCCCATTACGAGCAGTACTTC	CASSPQRAHYEQYF	NA	TRBV4-1	TRBJ2-7	NA
TGTGCCAGCAGCTTAGTCGGTGGCGGGGGGACAAATACGCAGTATTTT	CASSLVGGGGTNTQYF	TRBD2	TRBV7-2	TRBJ2-3	NA
TGTGCCAGCAGCCGCGACAGGGGCGGCAATCAGCCCCAGCATTTT	CASSRDRGGNQPQHF	TRBD1	TRBV6-5	TRBJ1-5	NA
TGTGCCAGCAGCGTAGGGGTCAGCGGGGGGTTTTACAATGAGCAGTTCTTC	CASSVGVSGGFYNEQFF	TRBD2	TRBV9	TRBJ2-1	NA
TGTGCCAGCAGCCTTGGGACAGGGGGCGCCCAGGGCGAGCAGTACTTC	CASSLGTGGAQGEQYF	TRBD1	TRBV16	TRBJ2-7	NA
TGTGCCAGCAGCTTAGTATCAGGGGGGACTTCTGGGGCCAACGGCCTGACTTTC	CASSLVSGGTSGANGLTF	NA	TRBV7-9	TRBJ2-6	NA
TGTGCCATCCAGGACATCTCTGGAAACACCATATATTTT	CAIQDISGNTIYF	NA	TRBV10-3	TRBJ1-3	NA
TGTGCCACCAGCAGAGAGGCATCGTACGAGCAGTACTTC	CATSREASYEQYF	NA	TRBV15	TRBJ2-7	few
TGTGCCAGCAGTGAGAAGACAGGGAACTCCAAAAACAGTCAGTACTTC	CASSEKTGNSKNSQYF	TRBD1	TRBV2	TRBJ2-4	once
TGTGCCAGCAGGCCAGGGGGATCGGTCTATGGCTACACCTTC	CASRPGGSVYGYTF	TRBD1	TRBV7-9	TRBJ1-2	NA
TGTGCCAGAAGCCCCGGGACTAGCGGGGGGACGATGGTGGCCAATGAGCAGTTCTTC	CARSPGTSGGTMVANEQFF	TRBD2	TRBV5-3	TRBJ2-1	NA